The source of this T cell receptor (beta chain) is a study of OX40 agonist ivuxolimab in advanced cancers. In the study overall: Melanoma, hepatocellular carcinoma, head and neck or renal cell cancer occurred in dose-escalation patients.

V was pared by 1 base and J by 5 bases, with 12 bases of the junction left unmatched. The CDR3 is 18 residues long. CDR1 and CDR2 (germline): LNHNV, YYDKDF (reference sequence). Libraries were prepared by immunoSEQ multiplex PCR; TCRdb keeps only in-frame clonotypes and omits some of them. The data contain roughly 26,000 clones, more than 70% of them singletons. This sequence joins TRBV15 and TRBJ2-1, with 9 bases that match TRBD2. The starting material was CD4+ or CD8+ T cells sorted from blood, obtained in a trial of the OX40 agonist ivuxolimab. This receptor was taken from an adult with an advanced solid tumor such as melanoma, head and neck, liver or kidney cancer. CDR3 sequence: CATSRGIMSGGRDNEQFF. For the CDR3, the DNA is TGTGCCACCAGCAGAGGGATCATGAGTGGCGGGAGGGACAATGAGCAGTTCTTC.